This is a list of T cell receptor beta chains from one sample in a study of T-cell memory formation after mild COVID-19. From the 5' RACE reads, TCRdb called clonotypes with MiXCR, one entry per CDR3 protein. Of around 250,000 distinct CDR3 sequences listed, 15% were seen once; the top ten hold 2.1%. Input material: PBMCs or a T cell subset sorted from them (not recorded which). The receptors come from an adult woman who had mild COVID-19 (a few samples of this study predate the infection). Cell type and time point are not known. CDR3s include the opening cysteine and the closing phenylalanine or tryptophan. The D gene is left open where the match is weak. Clone size is not always given. Where it is, it says once, few, many or a class for expanded clones.

V gene,J gene,D gene,clone size,CDR3 protein,CDR3 DNA
TRBV7-9,TRBJ2-1,TRBD1,few,CASSFRQGAEQFF,TGTGCCAGCAGCTTCCGACAGGGCGCGGAGCAGTTCTTC
TRBV20-1,TRBJ2-3,TRBD2,few,CSASGGSTDTQYF,TGCAGTGCTAGCGGGGGGAGCACAGATACGCAGTATTTT
TRBV2,TRBJ2-2,TRBD2,few,CASSAIGTSWGELFF,TGTGCCAGCAGTGCAATCGGGACTAGCTGGGGGGAGCTGTTTTTT
TRBV10-3,TRBJ1-1,-,-,CAIRPLWGVTEAFF,TGTGCCATCAGGCCCCTCTGGGGCGTCACTGAAGCTTTCTTT
TRBV29-1,TRBJ2-1,TRBD1,-,CSARDRGLYNEQFF,TGCAGCGCCCGGGACAGGGGGCTGTACAATGAGCAGTTCTTC
TRBV20-1,TRBJ1-2,TRBD1,few,CSARGTGAGNYGYTF,TGCAGTGCGCGGGGAACAGGGGCGGGGAACTATGGCTACACCTTC
TRBV12-3/TRBV12-4,TRBJ2-2,-,-,CASTLLGGTGELFF,TGTGCCAGCACCCTCTTAGGCGGCACCGGGGAGCTGTTTTTT
TRBV7-2,TRBJ1-2,-,-,CASSLVSGQGGYGYTF,TGTGCCAGCAGCTTAGTTTCTGGGCAGGGCGGCTATGGCTACACCTTC
TRBV4-3,TRBJ1-4,-,few,CASSPRYGADEKLFF,TGCGCCAGCAGCCCCCGGTATGGAGCTGATGAAAAACTGTTTTTT
TRBV7-8,TRBJ2-5,-,few,CASRPNPGKQETQYF,TGTGCCAGCAGACCAAACCCCGGGAAACAAGAGACCCAGTACTTC
TRBV6-6,TRBJ2-7,TRBD1,-,CASSKPGQGGLHEQYF,TGTGCCAGCAGTAAGCCGGGACAGGGGGGTTTGCACGAGCAGTACTTC
TRBV3-1,TRBJ2-1,TRBD2,few,CASSQMGLAGGYNEQFF,TGTGCCAGCAGCCAAATGGGACTAGCGGGGGGCTACAATGAGCAGTTCTTC
TRBV7-6,TRBJ2-1,-,few,CASSYGTAGQSYNEQFF,TGTGCCAGCAGCTATGGGACCGCCGGACAATCCTACAATGAGCAGTTCTTC
TRBV29-1,TRBJ1-2,-,few,CSVESQGRGYTF,TGCAGCGTTGAATCCCAGGGTAGAGGCTACACCTTC
TRBV7-6,TRBJ2-1,-,many,CASSLRGSYNEQFF,TGTGCCAGCAGCTTACGGGGCTCCTACAATGAGCAGTTCTTC
TRBV6-1,TRBJ1-2,-,-,CASRSGRDYGYTF,TGTGCCAGCAGGTCAGGCAGGGACTATGGCTACACCTTC
TRBV19,TRBJ1-2,-,few,CASTPWGEGQGDGYTF,TGTGCCAGTACCCCATGGGGTGAGGGGCAGGGTGATGGCTACACCTTC
TRBV9,TRBJ1-1,-,few,CASSPTMGTAGEAFF,TGTGCCAGCAGCCCCACCATGGGGACGGCTGGTGAAGCTTTCTTT
TRBV2,TRBJ1-6,-,-,CASLREGTADSPLHF,TGTGCCAGCCTGAGGGAGGGGACTGCGGATTCACCCCTCCACTTT
TRBV6-2/TRBV6-3,TRBJ1-2,-,-,CASSYAGGHGYTF,TGTGCCAGCAGTTACGCCGGGGGGCATGGCTACACCTTC
TRBV12-3/TRBV12-4,TRBJ1-5,-,few,CATTTAGNQPQHF,TGTGCCACCACGACAGCTGGCAATCAGCCCCAGCATTTT
TRBV6-2/TRBV6-3,TRBJ2-6,-,-,CASKRGAGANVLTF,TGTGCCAGCAAAAGAGGGGCTGGGGCCAACGTCCTGACTTTC